Listed below are T cell receptor beta chains from one sample, sequenced in a study of cytomegalovirus exposure and HLA in healthy donors. The table came from immunoSEQ multiplex PCR; TCRdb's copy has only in-frame clones and leaves some out. The sample holds 170,000 or so clones, approximately 80% seen once. The sequenced material came from PBMCs. The receptors stem from a man aged 18 to 35 in good health and CMV-seronegative. The conserved cysteine and the conserved F or W are not part of the CDR3 here. Clone size is given for some rows only: seen once, a few or many times, or a class if the clone is expanded.

v_call,clone_size,cdr3_aa
TRBV5-1,NA,ASSFWGGGTGELF
TRBV19,NA,ASSIQGAHNSPLH
TRBV7-8,NA,ASSLDIGLAQETQY
TRBV7-6,NA,ASSLLASYEGNTIY
TRBV19,NA,ASSRRVGGFEQY
TRBV28,NA,ASSAYRGLWNEQF
TRBV7-9,NA,ASSLSAVEQF
TRBV5-1,NA,ASTRGEEGNEQF
TRBV18,NA,ASSPNRAAYNEQF
TRBV19,NA,ASSDAPGDIYGYT
TRBV20-1,few,SARKTGDAF
TRBV19,NA,ASSSRVDTEAF
TRBV28,NA,ASRRKATNEKLF
TRBV5-1,NA,ASSLDRVSYEQY
TRBV29-1,NA,SATSLFNEQF
TRBV5-1,once,ASSPIGTDTDTQY
TRBV28,NA,ASSLSGQGYEQY
TRBV9,NA,ASSRGPGETQY
TRBV7-2,NA,ASSPPPSSGSTDTQY
TRBV7-9,once,SSSLVGGSFSGANVLT
TRBV11-1,once,ASSLTADTEAF
TRBV5-6,few,ASSLDRSYEQY
TRBV5-5,NA,ASSSTTASYEQY
TRBV6-5,NA,ASTPGTPRTGELF
TRBV7-9,NA,ASSLRPTSGNTGELF
TRBV6-1,NA,ASSEGDRLNTEAF
TRBV6-5,few,ASSYGQEAGELF
TRBV28,NA,ASRTGGGNQPQH
TRBV20-1,NA,SARVLNTIY
TRBV29-1,NA,SVRGPGQDSGNTIY
TRBV6-5,few,ASSGLDRFGGYT
TRBV9,once,ASSVELAGFSDTQY
TRBV27,NA,ASPTPPLAGGNIQY
TRBV9,NA,ASSDGGGNEGKQY
TRBV5-4,NA,ASSLGPQGIDYGYT
TRBV5-1,NA,ASSKDSFSYNSPLH
TRBV5-1,NA,ASSLAQGSYNEQF